These T cell receptor beta chains were read from a single sample in a study of blood T cell repertoires in COVID-19. Clones were read by immunoSEQ multiplex PCR, and TCRdb kept only the in-frame ones, dropping some. The sample yields under 100,000 clones, 75% to 90% seen once. Specimen: peripheral blood. Every receptor here comes from a human donor in a cohort sampled during active COVID-19. CDR3s include the opening cysteine and the closing phenylalanine or tryptophan. The D gene is left open where the match is weak. Some rows mark clone size as missing; the rest say once, few, many or name a class of expanded clone.

>.|TRBV5-1|.|TRBJ2-5
CASSTGTVQETQYF
TGCGCCAGCAGCACCGGGACTGTTCAAGAGACCCAGTACTTC
>.|TRBV5-1|.|TRBJ1-2
CASSTTGIYGYTF
TGCGCCAGCAGCACCACAGGAATCTATGGCTACACCTTC
>few|TRBV2|.|TRBJ1-1
CASSGLAEAFF
TGTGCCAGCAGCGGACTTGCTGAAGCTTTCTTT
>.|TRBV7-9|TRBD1|TRBJ1-6
CASSLTRTGALYNSPLHF
TGTGCCAGCAGCTTAACCCGGACAGGGGCCCTCTATAATTCACCCCTCCACTTT
>.|TRBV5-1|TRBD1|TRBJ2-1
CASSVQGQGAGNEQFF
TGCGCCAGCAGCGTACAGGGACAGGGGGCGGGAAATGAGCAGTTCTTC
>.|TRBV4-3|.|TRBJ2-5
CASIPQGRETQYF
TGCGCCAGCATACCGCAGGGGCGGGAGACCCAGTACTTC
>once|TRBV7-2|.|TRBJ1-2
CASTIQDNYGYTF
TGTGCCAGCACCATACAGGATAACTATGGCTACACCTTC
>few|TRBV10-3|TRBD2|TRBJ2-3
CAISLLAGGTDTQYF
TGTGCCATTTCCCTATTAGCGGGGGGCACAGATACGCAGTATTTT
>.|TRBV5-5|TRBD2|TRBJ2-5
CASSPPQRGVRETQYF
TGTGCCAGCAGCCCTCCCCAGCGGGGGGTCCGAGAGACCCAGTACTTC
>.|TRBV9|.|TRBJ1-1
CASSQRQFTEAFF
TGTGCCAGCAGCCAACGACAGTTCACTGAAGCTTTCTTT
>.|TRBV3-1/TRBV3-2|.|TRBJ1-3
CASSPRGAAGNTIYF
TGTGCCAGCAGCCCGCGGGGTGCCGCTGGAAACACCATATATTTT
>once|TRBV9|TRBD2|TRBJ2-5
CASSVGVGSGLQETQYF
TGTGCCAGCAGCGTAGGGGTAGGTAGCGGGCTCCAAGAGACCCAGTACTTC
>.|TRBV5-4|.|TRBJ2-3
CASSLAGTDTQYF
TGTGCCAGCAGCTTGGCCGGGACAGATACGCAGTATTTT
>once|TRBV9|.|TRBJ2-7
CASSPVQPYEQYF
TGTGCCAGCAGCCCAGTACAGCCCTACGAGCAGTACTTC
>.|TRBV10-3|.|TRBJ1-1
CASWGGTTEAFF
TGTGCCAGCTGGGGGGGGACCACTGAAGCTTTCTTT
>.|TRBV30|.|TRBJ2-1
CAWSRTRGGFSYNEQFF
TGTGCCTGGAGTAGAACAAGGGGGGGTTTTTCCTACAATGAGCAGTTCTTC
>.|TRBV7-6|TRBD1|TRBJ1-3
CASSPGQSSGNTIYF
TGTGCCAGCAGCCCGGGACAGAGCTCTGGAAACACCATATATTTT
>medium-sized|TRBV12-3/TRBV12-4|.|TRBJ2-5
CASMRTEETQYF
TGTGCCAGCATGAGAACCGAAGAGACCCAGTACTTC
>.|TRBV29-1|.|TRBJ2-3
CSVEGQPRSTDTQYF
TGCAGCGTTGAAGGACAGCCGCGGAGCACAGATACGCAGTATTTT
>once|TRBV5-1|TRBD1|TRBJ1-1
CASSLEGPRGTAFF
TGCGCCAGCAGCTTGGAGGGCCCCAGGGGGACGGCTTTCTTT
>.|TRBV5-4|TRBD2|TRBJ2-3
CASSLPSGEADTQYF
TGTGCCAGCAGCTTGCCTAGCGGGGAGGCAGATACGCAGTATTTT
>few|TRBV11-2|TRBD1|TRBJ1-2
CASSLAGDRLYGYTF
TGTGCCAGCAGCTTAGCCGGGGACAGGCTCTATGGCTACACCTTC
>.|TRBV9|TRBD1|TRBJ2-3
CATSEGQGAIDTQYF
TGTGCCACTTCGGAGGGACAGGGGGCAATAGATACGCAGTATTTT
>once|TRBV5-4|.|TRBJ1-4
CASSLQGRQIEKLFF
TGTGCCAGCAGCTTGCAGGGGCGACAGATTGAAAAACTGTTTTTT
>.|TRBV5-1|.|TRBJ1-2
CASSTPPGDGYTF
TGCGCCAGCAGCACCCCTCCAGGGGATGGCTACACCTTC
>.|TRBV7-2|.|TRBJ1-2
CASSLGGTSYGYTF
TGTGCCAGCAGCTTAGGCGGGACTTCATATGGCTACACCTTC
>.|TRBV4-2|.|TRBJ2-7
CASSQANAPYEQYF
TGTGCCAGCAGCCAAGCTAACGCCCCGTACGAGCAGTACTTC
>.|TRBV28|.|TRBJ2-3
CASSFSGTRLKDTQYF
TGTGCCAGCAGTTTCTCCGGGACAAGACTCAAAGATACGCAGTATTTT
>.|TRBV27|.|TRBJ2-7
CASQGGRHDEQYF
TGTGCCAGCCAGGGGGGTCGACATGACGAGCAGTACTTC
>once|TRBV3-1/TRBV3-2|.|TRBJ1-5
CASSPSDRRGQPQHF
TGTGCCAGCAGCCCTTCGGACCGGCGGGGGCAGCCCCAGCATTTT
>.|TRBV18|TRBD1|TRBJ2-5
CASSPPRGQGWETQYF
TGTGCCAGCTCACCACCGAGGGGACAGGGATGGGAGACCCAGTACTTC
>.|TRBV9|.|TRBJ1-2
CASAGPNYGYTF
TGTGCCAGCGCGGGTCCGAACTATGGCTACACCTTC
>.|TRBV12-5|TRBD1|TRBJ1-2
CASGSTGGYGYTF
TGTGCTAGTGGTTCCACAGGGGGCTATGGCTACACCTTC
>.|TRBV11-1|TRBD2|TRBJ2-3
CASSPSGGAKDTQYF
TGTGCCAGCAGCCCTAGCGGGGGGGCCAAAGATACGCAGTATTTT
>.|TRBV30|.|TRBJ1-6
CAWSVDIHNSPLHF
TGTGCCTGGAGTGTAGACATACATAATTCACCCCTCCACTTT
>.|TRBV4-1|.|TRBJ1-4
CASSPLLAGWEEKLFF
TGCGCCAGCAGCCCTCTACTCGCGGGTTGGGAGGAAAAACTGTTTTTT
>once|TRBV3-1/TRBV3-2|.|TRBJ2-3
CASSSRGPGTARTDTQYF
TGTGCCAGCAGCTCAAGGGGGCCCGGGACTGCACGCACAGATACGCAGTATTTT
>.|TRBV6-7|TRBD2|TRBJ2-7
CASTRRGGREAYEQYF
TGTGCCAGCACTCGAAGGGGCGGACGGGAGGCCTACGAGCAGTACTTC
>.|TRBV6-5|.|TRBJ2-3
CASMVAGLRTDTQYF
TGTGCCAGCATGGTGGCAGGGTTACGGACAGATACGCAGTATTTT
>few|TRBV5-5|TRBD1|TRBJ2-7
CASSLDAGTGGREQYF
TGTGCCAGCAGCTTGGACGCCGGGACAGGGGGTAGGGAGCAGTACTTC
>.|TRBV19|TRBD1|TRBJ2-7
CASSWGQGVIYEQYF
TGTGCCAGTAGTTGGGGACAGGGGGTTATCTACGAGCAGTACTTC
>once|TRBV6-1|.|TRBJ1-2
CASSEMIRGPGYTF
TGTGCCAGCAGTGAAATGATTAGGGGCCCTGGCTACACCTTC
>.|TRBV18|.|TRBJ1-4
CASSPRTATNEKLFF
TGTGCCAGCTCACCACGGACAGCAACTAATGAAAAACTGTTTTTT
>.|TRBV12-3/TRBV12-4|TRBD1|TRBJ1-2
CASSLGQGYGYTF
TGTGCCAGCAGTTTAGGACAGGGATATGGCTACACCTTC
>.|TRBV5-1|TRBD1|TRBJ2-7
CASSPSGTGFEEQYF
TGCGCCAGCAGCCCGAGCGGGACAGGGTTTGAAGAGCAGTACTTC
>.|TRBV10-3|.|TRBJ2-1
CAISAPISGTGDEQFF
TGTGCCATCAGTGCCCCCATTTCCGGCACAGGAGATGAGCAGTTCTTC
>.|TRBV30|.|TRBJ2-3
CACGAAAQDTQYF
TGTGCCTGTGGGGCTGCGGCTCAAGATACGCAGTATTTT
>.|TRBV19|.|TRBJ1-1
CASSVEGAGTEAFF
TGTGCCAGTAGCGTGGAGGGAGCGGGCACTGAAGCTTTCTTT
>.|TRBV5-5|.|TRBJ1-1
CASSYLLNTEAFF
TGTGCCAGCAGCTACCTACTAAACACTGAAGCTTTCTTT
>.|TRBV18|TRBD2|TRBJ2-1
CASSPFRTSSFDEQFF
TGTGCCAGCTCACCATTTCGGACTAGTAGTTTTGATGAGCAGTTCTTC
>.|TRBV7-6|TRBD2|TRBJ2-1
CASRASSGGSGFTTYNEQFF
TGTGCCAGCAGGGCTTCTAGCGGGGGGTCGGGATTTACTACCTACAATGAGCAGTTCTTC
>few|TRBV5-1|TRBD1|TRBJ1-6
CASSYRQGAFNSPLHF
TGCGCCAGCAGCTATCGACAGGGAGCTTTCAATTCACCCCTCCACTTT
>.|TRBV5-1|TRBD1|TRBJ1-1
CASSLQGASNTEAFF
TGCGCCAGCAGCTTACAGGGGGCCTCCAACACTGAAGCTTTCTTT
>few|TRBV5-6|.|TRBJ1-1
CASSHRGGTEAFF
TGTGCCAGCAGCCATCGCGGCGGCACTGAAGCTTTCTTT